What follows are 4 T cell receptor beta chains derived from one specimen sequenced in a study of T-cell memory formation after mild COVID-19. Each CDR3 protein gets one entry after TCRdb re-called the 5' RACE reads with MiXCR. This sample carries around 310,000 distinct CDR3 sequences, roughly 15% of them seen once, and the ten largest clones take about 20%. Sequencing used PBMCs or a T cell subset sorted from them (not recorded which). Receptors were obtained from a young man who had mild COVID-19 (a few samples of this study predate the infection). Cell type and time point are not known.

This clonotype occurred many times. The chain joins TRBV12-3 or TRBV12-4 to TRBJ1-1, with a tentative D call TRBD1 (5 bases). Trimming cost V 6 bases and J 8 bases, with 10 bases left between them. CDR3 length: 11 residues. Written as DNA, the CDR3 is TGTGCCAGCAGCTGGGGGGTCGAAGCTTTCTTT. This encodes CASSWGVEAFF.

The chain combines TRBV4-1 with TRBJ1-5; 7 bases fit TRBD1. V dropped 0 bases and J dropped 2; count of bases not matched to a gene: 7. The V gene's germline CDR1 is MGHRA and CDR2 YSYEKL. The CDR3 runs to 17 residues. The CDR3 nucleotides read TGCGCCAGCAGCCAAGATCCGGGACAGTTTGGCAATCAGCCCCAGCATTTT. Its translation: CASSQDPGQFGNQPQHF.

J is TRBJ2-5 and V is TRBV7-2; TRBD1 matches at 8 bases. The V gene end was trimmed by 5 bases and the J gene end by 5 bases; junction bases not matched to a gene: 7. This CDR3 spans 14 amino acids. The germline V gene has CDR1 SGHTA and CDR2 FQGNSA. CDR3 nucleotide sequence: TGTGCCAGCAGCACCCGACAGGGGCGGGAGACCCAGTACTTC. Its translation is CASSTRQGRETQYF.

This clonotype appeared a few times. The genes are TRBV11-1 and TRBJ2-2; perhaps TRBD2 as D (5 bases). The V end was cut by 6 bases, the J end by 1 base, with 18 bases between. The CDR3 is 17 residues long. CDR1 SGHAT and CDR2 FQDESV come from the germline V gene (reference sequence). This CDR3 reads CASRPGGGGWNTGELFF. The CDR3 nucleotides read TGTGCCAGCAGGCCTGGAGGAGGCGGGTGGAACACCGGGGAGCTGTTTTTT.